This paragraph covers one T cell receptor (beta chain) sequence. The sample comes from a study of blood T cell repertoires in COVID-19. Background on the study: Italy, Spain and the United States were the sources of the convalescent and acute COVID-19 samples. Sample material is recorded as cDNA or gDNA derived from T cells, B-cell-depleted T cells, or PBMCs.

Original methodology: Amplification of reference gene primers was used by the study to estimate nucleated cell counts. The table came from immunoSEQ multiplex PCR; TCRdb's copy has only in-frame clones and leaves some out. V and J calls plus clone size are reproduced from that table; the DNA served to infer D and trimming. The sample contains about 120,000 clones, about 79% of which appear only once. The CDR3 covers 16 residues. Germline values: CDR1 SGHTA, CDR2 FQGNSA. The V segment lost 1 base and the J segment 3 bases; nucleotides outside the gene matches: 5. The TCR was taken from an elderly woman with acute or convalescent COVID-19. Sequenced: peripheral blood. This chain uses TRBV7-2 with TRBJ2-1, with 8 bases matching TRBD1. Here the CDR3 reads CASSLGGTGNYNEQFF. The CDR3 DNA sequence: TGTGCCAGCAGCTTAGGGGGGACAGGAAACTACAATGAGCAGTTCTTC.